This is a list of T cell receptor beta chains from one sample in a study of beta chain features in type 1 diabetes. This table comes from immunoSEQ multiplex PCR, and its TCRdb copy is limited to in-frame clones, with some not included. The sample has over 300,000 clones, roughly 9% seen once. The sample consisted of central memory CD4+ T cells from blood. Receptors originate from a man younger than 40 with type 1 diabetes. The CDR3 runs from the conserved cysteine through the conserved F or W. Fields, in order: clone size, J gene, D gene, V gene, CDR3 protein, CDR3 DNA. A D gene is named only where the DNA matches it firmly. A clone size is listed for some rows: how often the clone was seen (once, few, many), or a class if it is expanded.

clone_size: few; j_call: TRBJ2-5; d_call: -; v_call: TRBV6-6; cdr3_aa: CASSSQGSGTQYF; cdr3_nt: TGTGCCAGCAGTTCCCAGGGCTCGGGGACCCAGTACTTC
clone_size: -; j_call: TRBJ2-3; d_call: -; v_call: TRBV27; cdr3_aa: CASSLWGADTQYF; cdr3_nt: TGTGCCAGCAGTTTATGGGGGGCAGATACGCAGTATTTT
clone_size: -; j_call: TRBJ2-7; d_call: TRBD2; v_call: TRBV6-6; cdr3_aa: CASSQAGVSEQYF; cdr3_nt: TGTGCCAGCAGCCAGGCGGGGGTCTCCGAGCAGTACTTC
clone_size: -; j_call: TRBJ2-5; d_call: -; v_call: TRBV11-2; cdr3_aa: CASSWADEGQETQYF; cdr3_nt: TGTGCCAGCAGCTGGGCCGATGAGGGGCAAGAGACCCAGTACTTC
clone_size: -; j_call: TRBJ2-1; d_call: TRBD1; v_call: TRBV6-6; cdr3_aa: CAISKIGTDRDEQFF; cdr3_nt: TGTGCCATCAGTAAAATCGGGACAGATCGGGATGAGCAGTTCTTC
clone_size: -; j_call: TRBJ2-3; d_call: -; v_call: TRBV27; cdr3_aa: CASREHGTDTQYF; cdr3_nt: TGTGCCAGCAGAGAGCACGGCACAGATACGCAGTATTTT
clone_size: -; j_call: TRBJ2-1; d_call: TRBD2; v_call: TRBV30; cdr3_aa: CAWSVERGGNEQFF; cdr3_nt: TGTGCCTGGAGTGTAGAGCGGGGGGGCAATGAGCAGTTCTTC
clone_size: few; j_call: TRBJ1-5; d_call: -; v_call: TRBV7-9; cdr3_aa: CASSRGDQPQHF; cdr3_nt: TGTGCCAGCAGCAGGGGGGATCAGCCCCAGCATTTT
clone_size: many; j_call: TRBJ2-1; d_call: -; v_call: TRBV28; cdr3_aa: CASISFTGDEQFF; cdr3_nt: TGTGCCAGCATAAGTTTCACCGGGGATGAGCAGTTCTTC
clone_size: many; j_call: TRBJ1-2; d_call: -; v_call: TRBV2; cdr3_aa: CASSEAGVECAF; cdr3_nt: TGTGCCAGCAGTGAGGCAGGGGTAGAGTGCGCCTTC
clone_size: -; j_call: TRBJ2-2; d_call: -; v_call: TRBV6-1; cdr3_aa: CASSLGQNTGELFF; cdr3_nt: TGTGCCAGCAGCCTGGGACAGAACACCGGGGAGCTGTTTTTT
clone_size: -; j_call: TRBJ1-3; d_call: TRBD1; v_call: TRBV7-7; cdr3_aa: CASSSGQGDTIYF; cdr3_nt: TGTGCTAGCAGCTCCGGACAGGGAGACACCATATATTTT
clone_size: -; j_call: TRBJ2-7; d_call: -; v_call: TRBV7-9; cdr3_aa: CASSPQLVEQYF; cdr3_nt: TGTGCCAGCAGCCCACAGCTCGTCGAGCAGTACTTC
clone_size: -; j_call: TRBJ2-1; d_call: -; v_call: TRBV5-1; cdr3_aa: CASSLGQLSYNEQFF; cdr3_nt: TGCGCCAGCAGCTTGGGACAGCTCTCCTACAATGAGCAGTTCTTC
clone_size: few; j_call: TRBJ2-4; d_call: -; v_call: TRBV4-3; cdr3_aa: CASSQDWAQKNIQYF; cdr3_nt: TGCGCCAGCAGCCAAGATTGGGCCCAAAAAAACATTCAGTACTTC
clone_size: -; j_call: TRBJ2-5; d_call: TRBD2; v_call: TRBV18; cdr3_aa: CASSPRLAGAQETQYF; cdr3_nt: TGTGCCAGCTCACCACGACTAGCGGGGGCTCAAGAGACCCAGTACTTC
clone_size: few; j_call: TRBJ2-1; d_call: TRBD2; v_call: TRBV5-6; cdr3_aa: CASSFSGGPRNEQFF; cdr3_nt: TGTGCCAGCAGCTTTAGCGGGGGGCCAAGGAATGAGCAGTTCTTC
clone_size: -; j_call: TRBJ2-7; d_call: -; v_call: TRBV12-2; cdr3_aa: CASILSGDSYEQYF; cdr3_nt: TGTGCCAGCATCCTTAGCGGGGACTCCTACGAGCAGTACTTC
clone_size: many; j_call: TRBJ1-6; d_call: -; v_call: TRBV5-6; cdr3_aa: CASSPTGDGSYNSPLHF; cdr3_nt: TGTGCCAGCAGTCCCACTGGCGACGGCTCCTATAATTCACCCCTCCACTTT
clone_size: few; j_call: TRBJ1-1; d_call: -; v_call: TRBV29-1; cdr3_aa: CSVLTTGNTEAFF; cdr3_nt: TGCAGCGTCCTGACAACCGGGAACACTGAAGCTTTCTTT
clone_size: few; j_call: TRBJ2-3; d_call: TRBD2; v_call: TRBV28; cdr3_aa: CASRLRGGTDTQYF; cdr3_nt: TGTGCCAGCAGGCTCCGGGGGGGCACAGATACGCAGTATTTT
clone_size: -; j_call: TRBJ1-5; d_call: -; v_call: TRBV7-2; cdr3_aa: CASSLTRVNQPQHF; cdr3_nt: TGTGCCAGCAGCTTGACTAGGGTAAATCAGCCCCAGCATTTT
clone_size: few; j_call: TRBJ2-5; d_call: -; v_call: TRBV20-1; cdr3_aa: CSAGVETQYF; cdr3_nt: TGCAGTGCAGGGGTCGAGACCCAGTACTTC
clone_size: few; j_call: TRBJ1-1; d_call: TRBD1; v_call: TRBV19; cdr3_aa: CASTTPRGTGRASEAFF; cdr3_nt: TGTGCCAGTACCACCCCTCGAGGGACAGGGAGAGCATCTGAAGCTTTCTTT
clone_size: few; j_call: TRBJ1-6; d_call: -; v_call: TRBV9; cdr3_aa: CASSVDPGANSPLHF; cdr3_nt: TGTGCCAGCAGCGTAGACCCGGGCGCCAATTCACCCCTCCACTTT
clone_size: few; j_call: TRBJ2-3; d_call: -; v_call: TRBV11-2; cdr3_aa: CASSKGGGTDTQYF; cdr3_nt: TGTGCCAGCAGTAAAGGGGGGGGCACAGATACGCAGTATTTT
clone_size: -; j_call: TRBJ1-3; d_call: -; v_call: TRBV9; cdr3_aa: CASSPTGWSGNTIYF; cdr3_nt: TGTGCCAGCAGCCCGACGGGGTGGTCTGGAAACACCATATATTTT
clone_size: -; j_call: TRBJ2-3; d_call: TRBD2; v_call: TRBV9; cdr3_aa: CASSAGTSGGRGTDTQYF; cdr3_nt: TGTGCCAGCAGCGCCGGGACTAGCGGGGGAAGAGGGACAGATACGCAGTATTTT
clone_size: -; j_call: TRBJ2-6; d_call: TRBD1; v_call: TRBV11-2; cdr3_aa: CASSHTTGQGSSGANVLTF; cdr3_nt: TGTGCCAGCAGCCACACGACGGGACAGGGGAGCTCTGGGGCCAACGTCCTGACTTTC